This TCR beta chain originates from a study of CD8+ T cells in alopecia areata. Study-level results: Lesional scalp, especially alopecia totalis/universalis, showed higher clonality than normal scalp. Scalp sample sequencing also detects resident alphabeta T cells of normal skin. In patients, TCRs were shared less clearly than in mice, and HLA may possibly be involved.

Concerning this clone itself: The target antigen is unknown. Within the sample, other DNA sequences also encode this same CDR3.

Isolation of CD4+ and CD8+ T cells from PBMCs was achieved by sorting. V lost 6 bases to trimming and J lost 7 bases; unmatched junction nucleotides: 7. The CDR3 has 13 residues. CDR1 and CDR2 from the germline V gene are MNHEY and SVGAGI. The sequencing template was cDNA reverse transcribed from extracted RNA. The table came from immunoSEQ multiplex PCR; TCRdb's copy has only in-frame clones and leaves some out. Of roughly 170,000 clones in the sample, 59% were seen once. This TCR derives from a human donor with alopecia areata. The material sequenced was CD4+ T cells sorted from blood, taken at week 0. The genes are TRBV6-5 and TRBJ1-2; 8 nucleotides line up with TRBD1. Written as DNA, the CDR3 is TGTGCCAGCAGCCCGGACAGGGTGGGTGGCTACACCTTC. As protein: CASSPDRVGGYTF.